This TCR beta chain appears in the sequencing data of a study of shared clonotypes between healthy human individuals (dated by TCRdb to 2019 to 2021). With respect to the entire study: A couple of women and a few men aged 18 to 49 years were included in the cohort. For each donor, CD4 naive and CD4 memory were each run on three plates, CD8 naive on two plates, and CD8 memory on one plate. To estimate repertoire size and how much clonotypes are shared between individuals, the study performed deep sequencing of blood TCR repertoires from about five healthy adults. Libraries were prepared and TCR repertoires were sequenced by different laboratories using diverse techniques, in order to increase sequencing depth and limit assay-specific biases. Per donor, leukapheresis produced somewhere between about 0.94 and 9.5 billion PBMCs.

This clone is a singleton in its sample. It lacks a known antigen. The sample holds no much larger clone one base away, and base qualities are not on file. What the study reported, not specific to this receptor: Rarefaction of sorted-subset datasets indicated incomplete sequencing despite the large sequencing depth. Estimated clonotype richness was generally larger for naive than for memory subsets. When a few donors were compared, the shared fraction of clonotypes was roughly 4.8% for naive CD4, around 4% for naive CD8, about 2.4% for memory CD4, and less than 0.5% for memory CD8. Sampling was restricted to blood, and TCR repertoires in tissues likely differ from the TCR repertoires found in blood. Because the study included a small number of donors, the genetic and exposure-history diversity represented was limited. Pairwise subsampling indicated that sequencing depth was expected to affect the degree of clonotype sharing among donors. Higher generation probabilities were observed for clonotypes shared by all four sorted-subset donors than for non-shared clonotypes.

The donors were healthy, HIV-negative adults with no recently reported acute infections or vaccinations. Only Caucasian adults living in Nashville, Tennessee, USA were represented among the donors. Magnetic negative selection was used to enrich CD4+ T cells, after which naive cells were positively selected on CD45RA and the negative fraction became the memory subset. Blood was collected by leukapheresis, and PBMCs were isolated by Ficoll-Histopaque density gradient centrifugation and then cryopreserved in liquid nitrogen vapor phase. Analytical flow cytometry was used to check the purity and quantity of each magnetically sorted T cell population. Genomic DNA was isolated from every sorted fraction and measured by UV absorbance on a Nanodrop 2000c. According to the germline V gene, CDR1 reads KGHSH and CDR2 reads LQKENI. V loses 0 bases of germline sequence and J loses 6 bases, and the interval between the two ends is 15 bases. The CDR3 holds 15 amino acids from the cysteine to the phenylalanine. The entry retains the CDR3 DNA only, 45 bases that are in frame from base 1.

Using the deep immunoSEQ assay, TCR CDR3 regions were amplified from genomic DNA by multiplex PCR. Extracted genomic DNA from each cell subset was distributed evenly across all wells of several immunoSEQ 96-well plates, and each plate was treated as a replicate. Each replicate PCR for sorted subsets received around 200 ng genomic DNA, equal to tens of thousands of T cell genomes. Purified libraries were measured with a Qubit 3.0 fluorometer, size-checked on a Bioanalyzer 2100, and measured again with the KAPA Library Quantification kit. Every immunoSEQ 96-well plate was sequenced on a separate single-read 150-cycle Illumina NextSeq 550 flow cell. On the study's bioinformatics: The immunoSEQ output contained only junctional sequences without quality scores, so filtering could not match that applied to full-length reads. Sequences were annotated with PyIR, a Python wrapper for IgBLAST v1.9, using IMGT germline references to assign V/J genes and CDR3. Reads were removed for weak V/J assignments (E-value above 1e-6), missing CDR3, stop codons, out-of-frame junctions, or ambiguous translated residues. V3J clonotypes were defined by identical inferred V gene, J gene, and CDR3 amino acid sequence. The percentage overlap between two repertoires was calculated by dividing the number of shared unique clonotypes by the size of the smaller repertoire. RTK rarefaction, the Chao1 estimator, and Recon v2.1 estimates of unobserved clonotypes were used to assess repertoire richness. OLGA was used to compute generation probabilities for all TCRbeta clonotypes that the gDNA method yielded from a handful of donors. The source is immuneACCESS, and TCRdb retained only in-frame sequences with V and J called. Part of the clones is not carried over; for the studies checked, unresolved V genes explain less than half of this, and the remainder is unexplained. D and trimming were read from the DNA, whereas the V and J calls and clone size are those reported in that table. The table for this sample lists over a million clones; about 75% of them were counted only once. The ten largest clonotypes hold roughly 1.4% of the sample.

The specimen sequenced was memory CD4+ T cells sorted from blood. The cell subset or site label on this specimen signifies: CD45RA-negative fraction. This receptor chain uses TRBV18 and TRBJ2-7, with TRBD1 perhaps the D gene, on 6 matching bases. The TCR comes from a man in his late teens or twenties in good health. The sequence in DNA is TGTGCCAGCTCACCACCCTCCAGGGGCCGGTCCGAGCAGTACTTC. Translated, it gives CASSPPSRGRSEQYF. When the CDR3 is completed using the reference TRBV18 and TRBJ2-7 genes on either side, the full variable domain is NAGVMQNPRHLVRRRGQEARLRCSPMKGHSHVYWYRQLPEEGLKFMVYLQKENIIDESGMPKERFSAEFPKEGPSILRIQQVVRGDSAAYFCASSPPSRGRSEQYFGPGTRLTVT.